A single sample gave rise to the 13 T cell receptor beta chains below, sequenced in a study of identical twins. In TCRdb, the 5' RACE reads were re-called with MiXCR into one record per CDR3 protein. This table has about 570,000 distinct CDR3 sequences, around a tenth appearing once. These data also formed part of another study, on yellow fever vaccine responses in identical twins.

The source material was PBMCs. These receptors were obtained from a young woman in good health.

In its sample, this clonotype was seen a few times. The genes are TRBV7-2 and TRBJ2-3; 7 bases agree with TRBD1. The germline gives CDR1 SGHTA, CDR2 FQGNSA. The CDR3 covers 16 residues. J lost 0 bases, V lost 3 bases, and 6 bases had no gene match. CDR3 sequence reads: CASSFGQVLSTDTQYF. In nucleotides, the CDR3 is TGTGCCAGCAGCTTCGGACAGGTCCTTAGCACAGATACGCAGTATTTT.

CDR3 DNA: TGTGCCAGCAGTTTGAGGACGGGGGCGGGTAATTCACCCCTCCACTTT. It is translated as CASSLRTGAGNSPLHF. This sequence joins TRBV12-3 or TRBV12-4 and TRBJ1-6; possible D gene TRBD1, 6 bases. This CDR3 contains 16 residues. V lost 3 bases and J 6 bases, leaving 15 bases between the germline ends.

The V and J genes are TRBV20-1 and TRBJ1-1; TRBD1 is a possible D gene (5 bases). The germline V gene has CDR1 DFQATT and CDR2 SNEGSKA (reference sequence). The CDR3 sequence is 16 residues long. The V end lost 4 bases, the J end lost 1 base, and 19 bases lay between the germline ends. In DNA form, the CDR3 reads TGCAGTGCTATTGGGGCCCTAGTTTTGGGGAACACTGAAGCTTTCTTT. Protein product: CSAIGALVLGNTEAFF.

The V gene is TRBV7-2, the J gene TRBJ2-2; D assignment may be TRBD1 or TRBD2 (5 bases each). The length of the CDR3 is 15 residues. The V end lost 5 bases, the J end lost 5 bases, and 15 bases lay between the germline ends. The germline CDR1 and CDR2 sequences are SGHTA and FQGNSA. CDR3 coding DNA: TGTGCCAGCAGCCGGGGCGGCCCGGGGACCGGGGAGCTGTTTTTT. Residues: CASSRGGPGTGELFF.

This clonotype has a count of ten or more. This chain links TRBV10-3 with TRBJ2-3; 9 bases match TRBD2. The germline V gene encodes CDR1 ENHRY and CDR2 SYGVKD. The length of the CDR3 is 15 residues. Trimming cost V 7 bases and J 9 bases; bases outside gene matches: 14. CDR3 nucleotide sequence: TGTGCCATCACACCCAAGGCGGGGGGGCTAGAGACGCAGTATTTT. It specifies CAITPKAGGLETQYF.

This clonotype was detected many times. The V and J genes are TRBV7-9 and TRBJ1-1; 7 bases are a match to TRBD1. The V and J ends lost 5 bases and 3 bases, in that order; junction bases with no gene match: 6. CDR3 length: 14 amino acids. Germline CDR1 SEHNR, CDR2 FQNEAQ (reference sequence). CDR3 bases: TGTGCCAGCAGCACCACAGGGGTTCACACTGAAGCTTTCTTT. Its protein product is CASSTTGVHTEAFF.

This clonotype was counted only a few times. V usage is TRBV5-1 and J usage is TRBJ2-7; a weak D match, TRBD1 (5 bases). The germline V and J ends were trimmed by 8 bases and 2 bases, with 17 bases remaining between them. The CDR3 has 14 residues. The V gene's germline CDR1 is SGHRS and CDR2 YFSETQ. CDR3 amino acids: CASKPETVAYEQYF. Here the CDR3 DNA reads TGCGCCAGTAAACCGGAGACAGTTGCCTACGAGCAGTACTTC.

This clonotype was detected a few times. The CDR3 reads CNVGEGETQYF. The CDR3 DNA sequence: TGCAACGTAGGCGAGGGAGAGACCCAGTACTTC. The gene calls are TRBV29-1 and TRBJ2-5; tentatively, D is TRBD2 (5 bases). Germline-derived CDR1 and CDR2 are SQVTM and ANQGSEA. This CDR3 has 11 amino acids.

The chain carries TRBV27 and TRBJ2-2; 7 bases align to TRBD1. The CDR3 length is 14 residues. The V segment lost 5 bases and the J segment 7 bases; nucleotides outside the gene matches: 7. The germline CDR1 and CDR2 sequences are MNHEY and SMNVEV (reference sequence). The CDR3 is CASSGRGHGGELFF. The CDR3 DNA reads as TGTGCCAGCAGTGGTAGGGGGCATGGCGGGGAGCTGTTTTTT.

This clonotype appeared a few times. The CDR3 protein is CASSGRDNGHYNSPLHF. CDR3 nucleotide sequence: TGTGCCAGCAGCGGCCGGGACAACGGCCACTATAATTCACCCCTCCACTTT. The chain has TRBV9 and TRBJ1-6, with D perhaps matching TRBD1 (6 bases). Germline-derived CDR1 and CDR2 are SGDLS and YYNGEE. There are 17 residues in the CDR3. With 3 bases removed from V and 3 bases from J, the gap between germline ends came to 16 bases.

The genes are TRBV5-1 and TRBJ2-7; no clear D. The CDR3 spans 14 residues. The V end was cut by 1 base, the J end by 2 bases, with 10 bases between. Germline V gene sequence: CDR1 SGHRS, CDR2 YFSETQ. The CDR3 here is CASSLFATTYEQYF. DNA of the CDR3: TGCGCCAGCAGCTTGTTCGCCACCACCTACGAGCAGTACTTC.

This clonotype was detected ten times or more. The rearrangement joins TRBV20-1 to TRBJ2-1, with a weak D call TRBD2 (6 bases). The CDR3 totals 14 residues. Germline-derived CDR1 and CDR2 are DFQATT and SNEGSKA (reference sequence). V shed 5 bases and J shed 0 bases, with 11 bases lying between them. The CDR3 is CSAYGGSSYNEQFF. Written as DNA, the CDR3 is TGCAGTGCTTACGGGGGTAGCTCCTACAATGAGCAGTTCTTC.

The J gene is TRBJ2-2, the V gene TRBV12-3 or TRBV12-4, with D possibly TRBD2 on 5 matching bases. CDR3 length equals 16 residues. V lost 5 bases and J 0 bases, leaving 13 bases between the germline ends. This CDR3 reads CASSRRVSANTGELFF. The CDR3 DNA follows: TGTGCCAGCAGTCGTCGTGTTAGCGCGAACACCGGGGAGCTGTTTTTT.